This passage covers 3 T cell receptor beta chains from one sample sequenced in a study of beta chain features in type 1 diabetes. The sequenced template was cDNA made from the entire isolated RNA. Sequenced by immunoSEQ multiplex PCR; TCRdb stores in-frame clones only, minus some. Of 80,000 to 90,000 clones in the sample, around a third were seen once. The source material was stem cell memory CD4+ T cells from blood. Source of these receptors: a young woman in good health.

The chain carries TRBV7-2 and TRBJ1-1; D not resolved. There are 14 residues in the CDR3. V was trimmed by 1 base and J by 2 bases, leaving 8 bases between them. The germline gives CDR1 SGHTA, CDR2 FQGNSA. CDR3 region: CASSLVASNTEAFF. CDR3 DNA sequence: TGTGCCAGCAGCTTAGTGGCCAGTAACACTGAAGCTTTCTTT.

V usage is TRBV18 and J usage is TRBJ1-6; 8 positions match TRBD1. V shed 3 bases and J 6 bases; nucleotides not matched to a gene: 7. The CDR3 runs to 16 residues. Germline CDR1 KGHSH, CDR2 LQKENI. CDR3 residues: CASSPPGTGANSPLHF. In DNA, the CDR3 is TGTGCCAGCTCACCCCCAGGGACAGGAGCTAATTCACCCCTCCACTTT.

This sequence joins TRBV6-5 and TRBJ2-7, with D maybe TRBD1 (5 bases). The CDR3 sequence is 14 residues long. The germline CDR1 and CDR2 sequences are MNHEY and SVGAGI. Trimming took 7 bases from V and 2 from J, leaving 15 bases between them. The CDR3 DNA follows: TGTGCCAGCATCTCGACAGTCCCCCCCTACGAGCAGTACTTC. Amino acid sequence: CASISTVPPYEQYF.